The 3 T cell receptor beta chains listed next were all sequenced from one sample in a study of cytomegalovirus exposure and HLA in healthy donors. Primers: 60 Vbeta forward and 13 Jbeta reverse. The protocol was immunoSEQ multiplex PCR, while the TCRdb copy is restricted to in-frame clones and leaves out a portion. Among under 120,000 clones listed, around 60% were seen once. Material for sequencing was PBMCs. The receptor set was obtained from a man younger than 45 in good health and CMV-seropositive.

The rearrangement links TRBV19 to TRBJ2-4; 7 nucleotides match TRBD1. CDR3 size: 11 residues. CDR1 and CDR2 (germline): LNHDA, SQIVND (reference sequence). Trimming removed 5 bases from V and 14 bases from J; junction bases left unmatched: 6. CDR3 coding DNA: TGTGCCAGTAGTGTGGGACAGAAGGAGTACTTC. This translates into CASSVGQKEYF.

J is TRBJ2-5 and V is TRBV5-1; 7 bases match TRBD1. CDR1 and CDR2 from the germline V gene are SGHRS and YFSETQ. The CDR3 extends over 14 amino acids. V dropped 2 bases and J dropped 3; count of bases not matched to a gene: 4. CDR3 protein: CASSLVGGEETQYF. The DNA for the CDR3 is TGCGCCAGCAGCTTAGTAGGGGGCGAAGAGACCCAGTACTTC.

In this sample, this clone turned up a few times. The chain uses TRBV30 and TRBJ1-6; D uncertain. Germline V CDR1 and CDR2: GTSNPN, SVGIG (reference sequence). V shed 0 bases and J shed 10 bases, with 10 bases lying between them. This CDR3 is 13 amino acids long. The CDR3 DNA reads TGTGCCTGGAGTGTAGCGGCAGCCTCACCCCTCCACTTT. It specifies CAWSVAAASPLHF.